The 24 T cell receptor beta chains presented below share a single source sample, sequenced in a study of blood T cells in healthy people across ages (dated by TCRdb to the mid-2010s). Library method: 5' RACE. The sequencer was an Illumina HiSeq 2500. A second PCR of roughly 6 to 11 cycles was run with a J-beta primer mix and a sample-barcoded 5' primer. TCRdb handled the public reads itself, with Q25 trimming in fastp and clone calling in MiXCR, and kept productive beta chains. Each entry is one CDR3 protein sequence, shown with its most common DNA and genes. This sample is represented by 1.5 million to 2 million distinct CDR3 sequences; roughly 30% of them were singletons. The ten largest clones capture about 7.7% of the sample. The sample comprised blood. The receptors stem from a woman aged 25 to 39 in good health.

This chain links TRBV5-5 with TRBJ1-3; D ambiguous. This CDR3 region has 16 residues. Per the germline V gene, CDR1 is SGHKS and CDR2 is YYEKEE (reference sequence). V lost 4 bases, J lost 0 bases, and 14 bases lay in between. CDR3 loop: CASSPPLAGSGNTIYF. The CDR3 DNA reads as TGTGCCAGCAGCCCCCCGCTGGCTGGCTCTGGAAACACCATATATTTT.

At least ten counts were recorded for this clonotype. The chain joins TRBV29-1 to TRBJ2-7; 13 positions match TRBD2. CDR1 is SQVTM, CDR2 ANQGSEA, per germline. CDR3 length: 15 residues. The trim removed 6 bases at V and 1 base at J, leaving 6 bases unmatched. The CDR3 reads CSVEPTSGGSYEQYF. In nucleotides, the CDR3 is TGCAGCGTGGAACCGACTAGCGGGGGGTCCTACGAGCAGTACTTC.

This sequence joins TRBV5-1 and TRBJ2-2; 11 bases line up with TRBD2. Germline trimming cut 4 bases from V and 2 bases from J; bases unmatched to any gene: 7. This CDR3 is 17 amino acids long. Germline V CDR1 and CDR2: SGHRS, YFSETQ. CDR3 bases: TGCGCCAGCAGCCGCGGACTAGCGGGCCTTAACACCGGGGAGCTGTTTTTT. As protein: CASSRGLAGLNTGELFF.

This clonotype was seen more than once but under ten times. The chain links TRBV6-5 to TRBJ2-3; no definite D call. The CDR3 contains 12 residues. Germline V gene data show CDR1 as MNHEY and CDR2 as SVGAGI. The V end lost 2 bases, the J end lost 5 bases, and 5 bases lay between the germline ends. CDR3 region: CASSYGEDTQYF. The CDR3 DNA sequence: TGTGCCAGCAGTTACGGCGAAGATACGCAGTATTTT.

The CDR3 reads CASSLVQGANEKLFF. CDR3 nucleotides: TGTGCCAGCAGTTTAGTGCAGGGGGCAAACGAAAAACTGTTTTTT. This chain connects TRBV12-3 or TRBV12-4 to TRBJ1-4; 8 bases line up with TRBD1. The CDR3 totals 15 residues. Losses at the gene ends were 1 base for V and 8 bases for J; bases not matched to a gene: 6.

The chain combines TRBV7-2 with TRBJ2-5; possibly TRBD2 for D (6 bases). Trimming stripped 5 bases from V and 1 base from J, with 11 bases between. CDR3 length: 14 amino acids. Germline CDR1 and CDR2: SGHTA and FQGNSA. The CDR3 bases are TGTGCCAGCAGCAATCTAGCGCCCCAAGAGACCCAGTACTTC. This translates into CASSNLAPQETQYF.

There are a few counts of this clonotype. This chain links TRBV6-2 or TRBV6-3 with TRBJ2-1; 10 bases fit TRBD2. With V trimmed by 4 bases and J by 4 bases, 13 bases remained unmatched. The length of the CDR3 is 18 residues. Looked up from germline, CDR1 is MNHEY and CDR2 is SVGEGT. CDR3 DNA: TGTGCCAGCAGTTTCGAGCGGGAGGGGGCCGGGATATACAATGAGCAGTTCTTC. Translating gives CASSFEREGAGIYNEQFF.

The rearrangement joins TRBV5-1 to TRBJ2-7, with D possibly being TRBD2 (5 bases). This CDR3 has 13 amino acids. Per germline, CDR1 SGHRS and CDR2 YFSETQ. V gave up 5 bases and J gave up 0 bases, with 9 bases separating them. Here the CDR3 reads CASRWEPSYEQYF. In DNA form, the CDR3 reads TGCGCCAGCAGGTGGGAGCCCTCCTACGAGCAGTACTTC.

Remarks on this clonotype: A much larger clone differs from this one at a single base, so this may be a read error. The chain recombines TRBV20-1 with TRBJ2-1; D is unclear. CDR1 is DFQATT and CDR2 is SNEGSKA in the germline V gene (reference sequence). This CDR3 spans 11 amino acids. CDR3 residues: CSARTDNERFF. The CDR3 bases are TGCAGTGCTAGAACAGACAATGAGCGGTTCTTC.

This clonotype has just one count. An end of the junction differs from the germline gene, which may be a read error. The gene calls are TRBV16 and TRBJ2-7; either TRBD1 or TRBD2 may supply D (5 bases each). Germline V gene data show CDR1 as KGHSY and CDR2 as FQNENV. The length of the CDR3 is 15 residues. The CDR3 is CASRANQGVGYGQYF. The DNA of the CDR3 is TGTGCCAGCCGCGCAAATCAGGGAGTTGGCTACGGGCAGTACTTC.

This clonotype occurred a few times. The V and J genes are TRBV7-2 and TRBJ2-4; 9 bases are a match to TRBD2. Germline trimming cut 6 bases from V and 8 bases from J; bases unmatched to any gene: 8. The CDR3 totals 14 residues. CDR1 SGHTA and CDR2 FQGNSA come from the germline V gene. The CDR3 here is CASSPPGLADIQYF. The DNA for the CDR3 is TGTGCCAGCAGTCCTCCGGGACTAGCCGACATTCAGTACTTC.

With respect to this clonotype: This clone may be a read error of a much larger clone one base away. This sequence joins TRBV20-1 and TRBJ1-2, with unresolved D. V was clipped by 8 bases and J by 3 bases, with 16 bases between them. The CDR3 consists of 13 residues. Per germline, CDR1 DFQATT and CDR2 SNEGSKA (reference sequence). This CDR3 reads CSTPARADYGYTF. The CDR3 DNA sequence: TGCAGTACTCCTGCGCGCGCAGACTATGGCTACACCTTC.

As concerns this clonotype: The junction departs from the called germline gene at one end, perhaps through a read error. The chain has TRBV4-1 and TRBJ1-2, with TRBD1 matching over 11 bases. The CDR3 has 16 residues. Germline V gene sequence: CDR1 MGHRA, CDR2 YSYEKL. CDR3 bases: TGCGCCGGCAGCCAGGGACAGGGGGTTGTAAACTATGGCTACACCTTC. It codes for CAGSQGQGVVNYGYTF.

As concerns this clonotype: A read error may explain this, as a much larger clone is one base away. The gene calls are TRBV10-3 and TRBJ2-1; 7 bases line up with TRBD2. CDR1 and CDR2 from the germline V gene are ENHRY and SYGVKD. CDR3 length: 13 amino acids. CDR3: CAIRESPSGEQFF. DNA of the CDR3: TGTGCCATCAGGGAGTCCCCTAGCGGTGAGCAGTTCTTC.

This clonotype occurred once. The chain joins TRBV27 to TRBJ1-6; the D gene is possibly TRBD1 (6 bases). There are 13 residues in the CDR3. Germline CDR1 reads MNHEY; CDR2 reads SMNVEV (reference sequence). The V and J ends lost 6 bases and 9 bases respectively, with 12 bases between them. CDR3 DNA sequence: TGTGCCAGCAGGGGGGCCGGGGGTTCACCCCTCCACTTT. It is translated as CASRGAGGSPLHF.

A few counts support this clonotype. This chain uses TRBV29-1 with TRBJ2-1; D may be TRBD1 (5 bases). Germline V gives CDR1 SQVTM, CDR2 ANQGSEA. Trimming cost V 7 bases and J 2 bases, with 12 bases left between them. This CDR3 region has 13 residues. The CDR3 coding sequence is TGCAGCGCCTCGGACACTACCTACAATGAGCAGTTCTTC. Translation: CSASDTTYNEQFF.

In this sample, this clonotype turned up a few times. A read error is possible here, since a much larger clone lies one base away. This sequence joins TRBV28 and TRBJ1-2; weak D call: TRBD1 (6 bases). The germline CDR1 and CDR2 sequences are MDHEN and SYDVKM. V lost 6 bases to trimming and J lost 2 bases, with 13 bases between them. This CDR3 contains 14 residues. The CDR3 reads CASRGSGHNYGYTF. For the CDR3, the DNA is TGTGCCAGCAGGGGCTCGGGACACAACTATGGCTACACCTTC.

This clonotype appeared a few times. V and J are TRBV29-1 and TRBJ1-1; weak D call: TRBD1 (5 bases). The V gene's germline CDR1 is SQVTM and CDR2 ANQGSEA. The CDR3 length is 12 residues. Trimming took off 4 bases at V and 4 bases at J, with 10 bases between the two ends. CDR3 DNA sequence: TGCAGCGTTGTCGGGGCTGCCACTGAAGCTTTCTTT. This translates into CSVVGAATEAFF. Based on the CDR3 plus reference TRBV29-1 and TRBJ1-1, the full variable domain is SAVISQKPSRDICQRGTSLTIQCQVDSQVTMMFWYRQQPGQSLTLIATANQGSEATYESGFVIDKFPISRPNLTFSTLTVSNMSPEDSSIYLCSVVGAATEAFFGQGTRLTVV.

Note on this clonotype: A read error may be the cause here, since a much bigger clone is one base away. As DNA, the CDR3 is TGCAGCGTTGAAGTTAGGTGGGGGGAGGAGCAGTCCTTC. Amino acids: CSVEVRWGEEQSF. The V call is TRBV29-1, the J call TRBJ2-1; the D gene is possibly TRBD2 (6 bases). Germline V gene data show CDR1 as SQVTM and CDR2 as ANQGSEA. The CDR3 runs to 13 residues.

On this clonotype itself: A read error may explain this, as a much larger clone is one base away. The chain combines TRBV10-3 with TRBJ2-5; D might be TRBD1 (5 bases). The CDR3 is 15 residues long. The V gene's germline CDR1 is ENHRY and CDR2 SYGVKD. The CDR3 spells CAISESVQVQEAQYF. The CDR3 coding sequence is TGTGCCATCAGTGAGTCGGTACAGGTCCAAGAGGCCCAGTACTTC.

This clonotype showed up just a few times. The J gene is TRBJ1-4, the V gene TRBV18; D unresolved. CDR3 length: 15 residues. Germline lookup yields CDR1 KGHSH and CDR2 LQKENI. V lost 1 base, J lost 1 base, and 7 bases lay in between. CDR3 DNA: TGTGCCAGCTCACCACGACCGGTAACTAATGAAAAACTGTTTTTT. Residues: CASSPRPVTNEKLFF.

The chain recombines TRBV5-1 with TRBJ2-3; TRBD1 matches at 8 bases. Germline V gene lookup returns CDR1 SGHRS and CDR2 YFSETQ. With V trimmed by 4 bases and J by 2 bases, 9 bases remained unmatched. This CDR3 has 16 residues. CDR3 DNA: TGCGCCAGCAGCGGGCTGACAGGGGCCAACACAGATACGCAGTATTTT. It yields the protein CASSGLTGANTDTQYF.

There are a few counts of this clonotype. This sequence may be a read error, since a much larger clone differs from it by one base. V and J are TRBV29-1 and TRBJ1-2; D call uncertain. Germline V CDR1 and CDR2: SQVTM, ANQGSEA. CDR3 length: 12 amino acids. DNA of the CDR3: TGCGGCGTCGGAGACTACAAACGTGGCTACACCTTC. This codes for CGVGDYKRGYTF. The full variable domain, in which reference TRBV29-1 and TRBJ1-2 provide the parts outside the CDR3, is SAVISQKPSRDICQRGTSLTIQCQVDSQVTMMFWYRQQPGQSLTLIATANQGSEATYESGFVIDKFPISRPNLTFSTLTVSNMSPEDSSIYLCGVGDYKRGYTFGSGTRLTVV.

This clonotype showed up many times. The V gene is TRBV7-9, the J gene TRBJ2-7; 8 bases agree with TRBD1. Germline CDR1 SEHNR, CDR2 FQNEAQ (reference sequence). This CDR3 has 13 residues. V shed 5 bases, J shed 3 bases, and the junction held 3 bases outside the gene matches. CDR3 loop: CASSQGAGYEQYF. In DNA form, the CDR3 reads TGTGCCAGCAGCCAGGGGGCGGGCTACGAGCAGTACTTC.